Each of the 18 T cell receptor beta chains below was sequenced from the same sample in a study of T cells in Graves' hyperthyroidism and ophthalmopathy. TCR beta CDR3 regions were amplified from RNA transcripts. RT-PCR in the first round (using the HTBI primer set) targeted the TCR CDR3. Each CDR3 protein is one row after TCRdb ran MiXCR on the multiplex PCR reads. Here the sample spans approximately 400,000 distinct CDR3 sequences, 19% being singletons. Sequenced material: blood. These receptor sequences come from a woman between 18 and 29 years old with Graves' hyperthyroidism.

This clonotype was observed at least ten times. J is TRBJ1-1 and V is TRBV6-5, with D tentatively TRBD1 (5 bases). The V end was cut by 7 bases, the J end by 7 bases, with 22 bases between. From germline, CDR1 is MNHEY and CDR2 SVGAGI. This CDR3 is built from 15 residues. The CDR3 nucleotides are TGTGCCAGCAACCCCGGGACTTCCCGAGGCGATGAAGCTTTCTTT. Translating it yields CASNPGTSRGDEAFF.

Many counts were recorded for this clonotype. This chain joins TRBV28 and TRBJ2-7; D is perhaps TRBD1 (6 bases). The length of the CDR3 is 13 residues. Per germline, CDR1 MDHEN and CDR2 SYDVKM. The V end lost 7 bases, the J end lost 7 bases, and 17 bases lay between the germline ends. CDR3 region: CASTISGTPEQYF. The CDR3 DNA is TGTGCCAGCACAATCTCGGGGACACCTGAGCAGTACTTC.

The chain combines TRBV12-3 or TRBV12-4 with TRBJ2-7, with 7 bases aligning to TRBD1. The CDR3 runs 14 residues. The junction had 8 bases not matched to a gene; V was cut back by 6 bases and J by 3 bases. CDR3 region: CASSPLQGVYEQYF. In nucleotides, the CDR3 is TGTGCCAGCAGCCCCCTTCAGGGGGTCTACGAGCAGTACTTC.

The chain couples TRBV5-1 to TRBJ1-3; unclear D gene. CDR1 is SGHRS and CDR2 is YFSETQ in the germline V gene. The CDR3 covers 13 residues. Trimming removed 3 bases at V and 4 bases at J, with 8 bases between. Here the CDR3 reads CASSSDLGNTIYF. The CDR3 coding sequence is TGCGCCAGCAGCTCCGACTTAGGAAACACCATATATTTT.

This rearrangement joins TRBV24-1 to TRBJ2-7, with 10 bases that match TRBD1. CDR3 size: 15 residues. Germline V gene sequence: CDR1 KGHDR, CDR2 SFDVKD. V trimming: 5 bases; J trimming: 5 bases; junction bases outside the gene matches: 8. CDR3 DNA: TGTGCCACCAGTGTCCGGACAGGGGGATTGAACGAGCAGTACTTC. Protein sequence: CATSVRTGGLNEQYF.

This clonotype came up many times. The chain is built from TRBV4-1 and TRBJ2-5; a weak D match, TRBD2 (5 bases). The V end was cut by 4 bases, the J end by 2 bases, with 11 bases between. In germline, CDR1 is MGHRA, CDR2 YSYEKL. The CDR3 is 14 amino acids. DNA of the CDR3: TGCGCCAGCAGCCCGTGGGGAGTACAAGAGACCCAGTACTTC. Residues: CASSPWGVQETQYF.

Points on this clonotype: A much larger clonotype is one base distant, so this may be a read error. The chain couples TRBV7-3 to TRBJ2-7; TRBD2 aligns across 7 bases. Germline CDR1 reads SGHTA; CDR2 reads FQGTGA. This CDR3 contains 17 residues. V lost 4 bases, J lost 9 bases, and 21 bases stayed unmatched. CDR3 sequence reads: CASSSRQSGTATFGQYF. CDR3 coding DNA: TGTGCCAGCAGCTCCCGGCAAAGCGGGACGGCGACCTTCGGGCAGTACTTC.

In its sample, this clonotype was seen many times. The rearrangement joins TRBV5-1 to TRBJ2-7; a weak D match, TRBD2 (5 bases). The CDR3 extends over 13 amino acids. V lost 1 base and J 6 bases, leaving 11 bases between the germline ends. Germline V gene data show CDR1 as SGHRS and CDR2 as YFSETQ. CDR3 protein: CASSLSRDREQYF. The CDR3, as DNA: TGCGCCAGCAGCTTGTCGAGGGATCGCGAGCAGTACTTC.

There are many counts of this clonotype. The chain employs TRBV4-1 and TRBJ2-7, with D possibly being TRBD1 or TRBD2 (5 bases each). V was trimmed by 1 base and J by 2 bases, leaving 15 bases between them. Germline loops: CDR1 MGHRA, CDR2 YSYEKL. This CDR3 spans 16 amino acids. DNA for the CDR3: TGCGCCAGCAGCCAAGCTTTCGGGACCGCGGCCTACGAGCAGTACTTC. This gives the protein CASSQAFGTAAYEQYF.

About this clonotype itself: The germline gene is not matched at one end of the junction; a read error may be the cause. The chain combines TRBV11-2 with TRBJ1-2; TRBD1 is a possible D gene (6 bases). This CDR3 is 16 amino acids long. CDR1 and CDR2 from the germline V gene are SGHAT and FQNNGV. CDR3 sequence reads: CASSTPGGGRHYGCTF. The CDR3 region has the DNA TGTGCCAGCAGCACCCCCGGGGGGGGGCGCCACTATGGCTGCACCTTC.

This clonotype came up a few times. A much larger clone lies a single base off, so this may be a read error. The chain carries TRBV7-2 and TRBJ2-4; weak D call: TRBD2 (7 bases). CDR1 is SGHTA and CDR2 is FQGNSA in the germline V gene. The CDR3 is made up of 14 amino acids. CDR3 sequence (DNA): TGTGCCAGCAGCTTAACGGGGGGCATCCACATTAAGTACTTC. It encodes CASSLTGGIHIKYF. Filled out from reference TRBV7-2 and TRBJ2-4, the complete variable domain reads GAGVSQSPSNKVTEKGKDVELRCDPISGHTALYWYRQSLGQGLEFLIYFQGNSAPDKSGLPSDRFSAERTGGSVSTLTIQRTQQEDSAVYLCASSLTGGIHIKYFGAGTRLSVL.

This clonotype was seen at least ten times. CDR3 in DNA: TGTGCCAGCAGTTATAACCCTAGCGGGCGGAAAGAGACCCAGTACTTC. This codes for CASSYNPSGRKETQYF. The chain joins TRBV6-5 to TRBJ2-5; 8 nucleotides line up with TRBD2. The CDR3 has 16 residues. The J segment lost 3 bases and the V segment lost 3 bases, leaving 9 bases of the junction unmatched. From germline, CDR1 is MNHEY and CDR2 SVGAGI.

This clonotype was counted ten times or more. The gene calls are TRBV29-1 and TRBJ1-1; maybe TRBD1 (5 bases). CDR1 SQVTM and CDR2 ANQGSEA come from the germline V gene. This CDR3 spans 13 amino acids. Trimming removed 7 bases from V and 7 bases from J, with 19 bases in between. The CDR3 loop reads CSASTRQSGEAFF. The CDR3 DNA reads TGCAGCGCCTCAACGAGACAGAGCGGTGAAGCTTTCTTT.

This clonotype showed up many times. The chain joins TRBV28 to TRBJ1-2, with D perhaps matching TRBD1 (5 bases). This CDR3 comprises 14 residues. The ends were cut back, 5 bases at V and 4 bases at J, with 14 bases in the middle. Germline lookup yields CDR1 MDHEN and CDR2 SYDVKM. Here the CDR3 reads CASSPAGTLYGYTF. CDR3 coding DNA: TGTGCCAGCAGTCCCGCAGGGACTCTCTATGGCTACACCTTC.

J is TRBJ2-5 and V is TRBV6-1, with D possibly matching TRBD2 (7 bases). Trimming shortened V by 7 bases and J by 2 bases, and 14 bases separated the two germline ends. The CDR3 runs 14 residues. Per germline, CDR1 MNHNS and CDR2 SASEGT. CDR3 DNA sequence: TGTGCCAGCACCCCGGGGGGCAAACAAGAGACCCAGTACTTC. This gives the protein CASTPGGKQETQYF.

The sample holds many counts of this clonotype. The V gene is TRBV5-1, the J gene TRBJ2-7; no clear D. Germline V gives CDR1 SGHRS, CDR2 YFSETQ. This CDR3 comprises 12 residues. V dropped 5 bases and J dropped 9 bases, with 15 bases sitting between them. CDR3 sequence: CASSSRADAQYF. The CDR3 region has the DNA TGCGCCAGCAGTTCAAGGGCAGACGCGCAGTACTTC.

In this sample, this clonotype turned up many times. This rearrangement joins TRBV27 to TRBJ1-2; no clear D. The germline CDR1 and CDR2 sequences are MNHEY and SMNVEV (reference sequence). The ends were cut back, 3 bases at V and 8 bases at J, with 13 bases in the middle. CDR3 length: 13 amino acids. This CDR3 reads CASSFGPLGGYTF. The DNA for the CDR3 is TGTGCCAGCAGTTTTGGTCCTCTGGGGGGCTACACCTTC.

V is TRBV5-1 and J is TRBJ2-5, with 8 bases aligning to TRBD1. The CDR3 loop spans 14 amino acids. Per germline, CDR1 SGHRS and CDR2 YFSETQ. Trimming took 3 bases from V and 2 from J; bases not matched to a gene: 3. The CDR3 loop reads CASSYRTGQETQYF. The CDR3 DNA reads TGCGCCAGCAGCTACCGGACAGGGCAAGAGACCCAGTACTTC.